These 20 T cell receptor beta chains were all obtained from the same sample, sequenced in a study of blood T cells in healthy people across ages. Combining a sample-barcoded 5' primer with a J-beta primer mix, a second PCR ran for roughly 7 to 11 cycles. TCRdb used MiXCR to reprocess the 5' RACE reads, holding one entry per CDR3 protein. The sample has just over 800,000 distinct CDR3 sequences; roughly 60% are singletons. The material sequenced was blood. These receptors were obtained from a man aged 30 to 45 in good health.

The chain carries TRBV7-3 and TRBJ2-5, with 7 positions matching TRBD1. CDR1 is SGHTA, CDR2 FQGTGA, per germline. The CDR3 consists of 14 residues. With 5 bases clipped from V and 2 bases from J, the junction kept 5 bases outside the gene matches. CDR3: CASSPQGRQETQYF. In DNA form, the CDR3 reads TGTGCCAGCAGCCCACAGGGGCGGCAAGAGACCCAGTACTTC.

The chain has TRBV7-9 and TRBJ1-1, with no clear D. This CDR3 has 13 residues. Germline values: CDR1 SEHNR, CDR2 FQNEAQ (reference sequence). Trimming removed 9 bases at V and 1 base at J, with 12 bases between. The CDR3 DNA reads TGTGCCAGTCCCGGCTTTCCGAACACTGAAGCTTTCTTT. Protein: CASPGFPNTEAFF.

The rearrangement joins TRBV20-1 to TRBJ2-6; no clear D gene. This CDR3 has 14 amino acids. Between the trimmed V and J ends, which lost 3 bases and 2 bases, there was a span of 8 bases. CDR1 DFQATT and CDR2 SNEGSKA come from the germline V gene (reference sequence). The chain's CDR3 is CSASRWTGANVLTF. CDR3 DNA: TGCAGTGCTAGTAGGTGGACTGGGGCCAACGTCCTGACTTTC.

The CDR3 is CASSLDRTGIETQFF. CDR3 coding DNA: TGTGCCAGCAGCTTGGACAGGACAGGGATAGAGACCCAGTTCTTC. J is TRBJ2-1 and V is TRBV5-6; 8 bases match TRBD1. CDR1 and CDR2 from the germline V gene are SGHDT and YYEEEE. Trimming cost V 0 bases and J 13 bases; bases outside gene matches: 12. The CDR3 sequence is 15 residues long.

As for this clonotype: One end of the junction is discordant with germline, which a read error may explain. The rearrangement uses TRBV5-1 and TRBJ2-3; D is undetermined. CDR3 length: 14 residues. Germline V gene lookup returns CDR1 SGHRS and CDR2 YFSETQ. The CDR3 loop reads CASSYRAEEDTRYF. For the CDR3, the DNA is TGCGCCAGCAGCTATAGGGCAGAGGAAGATACGCGGTATTTT.

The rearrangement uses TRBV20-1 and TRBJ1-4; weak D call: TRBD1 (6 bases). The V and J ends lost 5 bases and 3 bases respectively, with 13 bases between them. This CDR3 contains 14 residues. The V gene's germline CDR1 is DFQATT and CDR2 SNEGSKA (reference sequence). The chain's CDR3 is CSAHPTGPNEKLFF. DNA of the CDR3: TGCAGTGCTCACCCGACAGGTCCTAATGAAAAACTGTTTTTT.

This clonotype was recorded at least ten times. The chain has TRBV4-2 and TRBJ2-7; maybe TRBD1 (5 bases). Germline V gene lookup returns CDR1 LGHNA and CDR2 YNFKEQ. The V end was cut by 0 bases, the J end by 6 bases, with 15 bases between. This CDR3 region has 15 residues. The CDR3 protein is CASSQDQGGGFEQYF. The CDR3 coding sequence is TGTGCCAGCAGCCAAGATCAGGGTGGTGGTTTCGAGCAGTACTTC.

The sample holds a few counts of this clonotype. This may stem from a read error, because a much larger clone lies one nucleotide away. CDR3 nucleotides: TGTGCCATCAGTGGCGACAGGGCCTCCGACGAGCAGTACTTC. Translation: CAISGDRASDEQYF. The chain has TRBV10-3 and TRBJ2-7, with 7 bases fitting TRBD1. Germline CDR1 is ENHRY and CDR2 is SYGVKD. The CDR3 extends over 14 amino acids.

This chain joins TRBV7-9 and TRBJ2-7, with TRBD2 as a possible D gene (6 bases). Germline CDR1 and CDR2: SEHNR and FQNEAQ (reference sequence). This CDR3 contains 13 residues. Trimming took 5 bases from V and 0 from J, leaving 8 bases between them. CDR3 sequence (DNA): TGTGCCAGCAGCAGGGGACTCTCCTACGAGCAGTACTTC. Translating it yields CASSRGLSYEQYF.

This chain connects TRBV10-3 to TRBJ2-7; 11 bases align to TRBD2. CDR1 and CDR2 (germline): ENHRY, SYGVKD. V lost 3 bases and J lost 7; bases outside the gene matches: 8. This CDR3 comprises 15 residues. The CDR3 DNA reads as TGTGCCATCAGTGAAACTAGCGGGGGCCTTGGGGAGCAGTACTTC. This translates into CAISETSGGLGEQYF.

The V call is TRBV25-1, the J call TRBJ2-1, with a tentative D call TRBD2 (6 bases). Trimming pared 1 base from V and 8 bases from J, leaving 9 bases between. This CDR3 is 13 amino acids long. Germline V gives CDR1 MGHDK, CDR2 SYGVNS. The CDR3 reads CASSEFGGDEQFF. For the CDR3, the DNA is TGTGCCAGCAGTGAATTCGGAGGGGATGAGCAGTTCTTC.

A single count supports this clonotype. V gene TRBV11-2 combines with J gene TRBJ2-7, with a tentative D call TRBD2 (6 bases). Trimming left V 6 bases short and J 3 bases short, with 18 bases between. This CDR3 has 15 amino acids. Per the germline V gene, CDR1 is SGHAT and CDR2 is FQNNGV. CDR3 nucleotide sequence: TGTGCCAGCAGACTCGGAGGGGTTCCTCTCTACGAGCAGTACTTC. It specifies CASRLGGVPLYEQYF.

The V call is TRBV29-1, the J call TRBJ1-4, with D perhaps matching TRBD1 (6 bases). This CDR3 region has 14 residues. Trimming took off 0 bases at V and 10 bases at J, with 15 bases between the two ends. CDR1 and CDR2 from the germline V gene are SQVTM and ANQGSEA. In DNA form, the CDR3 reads TGCAGCGTTGAAGATCGAGGGGGAGGGGGAAAACTGTTTTTT. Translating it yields CSVEDRGGGGKLFF.

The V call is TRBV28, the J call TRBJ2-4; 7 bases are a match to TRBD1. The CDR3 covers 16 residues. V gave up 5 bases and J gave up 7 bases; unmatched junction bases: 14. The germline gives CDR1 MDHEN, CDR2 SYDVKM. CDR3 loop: CASSVPLQGSSNIQYF. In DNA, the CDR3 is TGTGCCAGCAGTGTCCCTCTACAGGGGAGTTCGAACATTCAGTACTTC. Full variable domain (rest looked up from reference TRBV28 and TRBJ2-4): DVKVTQSSRYLVKRTGEKVFLECVQDMDHENMFWYRQDPGLGLRLIYFSYDVKMKEKGDIPEGYSVSREKKERFSLILESASTNQTSMYLCASSVPLQGSSNIQYFGAGTRLSVL.

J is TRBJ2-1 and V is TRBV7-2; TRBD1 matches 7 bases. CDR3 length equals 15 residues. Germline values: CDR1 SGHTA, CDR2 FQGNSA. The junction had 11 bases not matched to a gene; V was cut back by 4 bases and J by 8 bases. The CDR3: CASSSRQGVSDEQFF. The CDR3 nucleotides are TGTGCCAGCAGCTCGCGACAGGGAGTCAGCGATGAGCAGTTCTTC. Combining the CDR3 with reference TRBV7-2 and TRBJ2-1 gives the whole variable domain GAGVSQSPSNKVTEKGKDVELRCDPISGHTALYWYRQSLGQGLEFLIYFQGNSAPDKSGLPSDRFSAERTGGSVSTLTIQRTQQEDSAVYLCASSSRQGVSDEQFFGPGTRLTVL.

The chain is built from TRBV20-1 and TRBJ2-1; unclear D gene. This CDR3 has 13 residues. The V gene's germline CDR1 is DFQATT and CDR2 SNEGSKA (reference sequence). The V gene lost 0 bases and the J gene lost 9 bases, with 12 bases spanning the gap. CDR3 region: CSARDTGVVEQFF. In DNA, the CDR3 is TGCAGTGCTAGAGATACTGGGGTAGTTGAGCAGTTCTTC.

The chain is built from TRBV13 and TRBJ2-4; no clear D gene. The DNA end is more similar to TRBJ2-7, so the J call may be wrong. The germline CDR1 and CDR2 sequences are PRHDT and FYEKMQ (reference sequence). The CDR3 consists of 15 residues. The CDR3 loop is CASSSKLSGYGEQYF. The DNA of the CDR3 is TGTGCCAGCAGCTCCAAGCTCAGTGGTTACGGCGAGCAGTACTTC.

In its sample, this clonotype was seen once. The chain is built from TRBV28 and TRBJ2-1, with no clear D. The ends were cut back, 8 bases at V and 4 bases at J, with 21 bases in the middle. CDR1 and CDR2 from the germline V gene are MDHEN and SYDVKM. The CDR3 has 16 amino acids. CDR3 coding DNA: TGTGCCAGCTCCGCCCGGGCCTCAGGACCTTACAATGAGCAGTTCTTC. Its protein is CASSARASGPYNEQFF. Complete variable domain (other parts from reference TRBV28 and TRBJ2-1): DVKVTQSSRYLVKRTGEKVFLECVQDMDHENMFWYRQDPGLGLRLIYFSYDVKMKEKGDIPEGYSVSREKKERFSLILESASTNQTSMYLCASSARASGPYNEQFFGPGTRLTVL.

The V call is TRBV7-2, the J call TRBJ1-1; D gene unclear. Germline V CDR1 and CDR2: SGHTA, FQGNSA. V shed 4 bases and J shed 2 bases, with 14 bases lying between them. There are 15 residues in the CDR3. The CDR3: CASSSMGRLNTEAFF. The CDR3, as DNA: TGTGCCAGCAGCTCCATGGGCCGACTAAACACTGAAGCTTTCTTT.

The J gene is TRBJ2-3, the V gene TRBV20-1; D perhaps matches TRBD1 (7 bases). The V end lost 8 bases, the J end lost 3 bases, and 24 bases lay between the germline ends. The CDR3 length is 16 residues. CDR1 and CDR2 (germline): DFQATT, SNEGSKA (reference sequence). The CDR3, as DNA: TGCAGTACCGGAGGGGGCTACAACCCGTCGACAGATACGCAGTATTTT. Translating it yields CSTGGGYNPSTDTQYF.